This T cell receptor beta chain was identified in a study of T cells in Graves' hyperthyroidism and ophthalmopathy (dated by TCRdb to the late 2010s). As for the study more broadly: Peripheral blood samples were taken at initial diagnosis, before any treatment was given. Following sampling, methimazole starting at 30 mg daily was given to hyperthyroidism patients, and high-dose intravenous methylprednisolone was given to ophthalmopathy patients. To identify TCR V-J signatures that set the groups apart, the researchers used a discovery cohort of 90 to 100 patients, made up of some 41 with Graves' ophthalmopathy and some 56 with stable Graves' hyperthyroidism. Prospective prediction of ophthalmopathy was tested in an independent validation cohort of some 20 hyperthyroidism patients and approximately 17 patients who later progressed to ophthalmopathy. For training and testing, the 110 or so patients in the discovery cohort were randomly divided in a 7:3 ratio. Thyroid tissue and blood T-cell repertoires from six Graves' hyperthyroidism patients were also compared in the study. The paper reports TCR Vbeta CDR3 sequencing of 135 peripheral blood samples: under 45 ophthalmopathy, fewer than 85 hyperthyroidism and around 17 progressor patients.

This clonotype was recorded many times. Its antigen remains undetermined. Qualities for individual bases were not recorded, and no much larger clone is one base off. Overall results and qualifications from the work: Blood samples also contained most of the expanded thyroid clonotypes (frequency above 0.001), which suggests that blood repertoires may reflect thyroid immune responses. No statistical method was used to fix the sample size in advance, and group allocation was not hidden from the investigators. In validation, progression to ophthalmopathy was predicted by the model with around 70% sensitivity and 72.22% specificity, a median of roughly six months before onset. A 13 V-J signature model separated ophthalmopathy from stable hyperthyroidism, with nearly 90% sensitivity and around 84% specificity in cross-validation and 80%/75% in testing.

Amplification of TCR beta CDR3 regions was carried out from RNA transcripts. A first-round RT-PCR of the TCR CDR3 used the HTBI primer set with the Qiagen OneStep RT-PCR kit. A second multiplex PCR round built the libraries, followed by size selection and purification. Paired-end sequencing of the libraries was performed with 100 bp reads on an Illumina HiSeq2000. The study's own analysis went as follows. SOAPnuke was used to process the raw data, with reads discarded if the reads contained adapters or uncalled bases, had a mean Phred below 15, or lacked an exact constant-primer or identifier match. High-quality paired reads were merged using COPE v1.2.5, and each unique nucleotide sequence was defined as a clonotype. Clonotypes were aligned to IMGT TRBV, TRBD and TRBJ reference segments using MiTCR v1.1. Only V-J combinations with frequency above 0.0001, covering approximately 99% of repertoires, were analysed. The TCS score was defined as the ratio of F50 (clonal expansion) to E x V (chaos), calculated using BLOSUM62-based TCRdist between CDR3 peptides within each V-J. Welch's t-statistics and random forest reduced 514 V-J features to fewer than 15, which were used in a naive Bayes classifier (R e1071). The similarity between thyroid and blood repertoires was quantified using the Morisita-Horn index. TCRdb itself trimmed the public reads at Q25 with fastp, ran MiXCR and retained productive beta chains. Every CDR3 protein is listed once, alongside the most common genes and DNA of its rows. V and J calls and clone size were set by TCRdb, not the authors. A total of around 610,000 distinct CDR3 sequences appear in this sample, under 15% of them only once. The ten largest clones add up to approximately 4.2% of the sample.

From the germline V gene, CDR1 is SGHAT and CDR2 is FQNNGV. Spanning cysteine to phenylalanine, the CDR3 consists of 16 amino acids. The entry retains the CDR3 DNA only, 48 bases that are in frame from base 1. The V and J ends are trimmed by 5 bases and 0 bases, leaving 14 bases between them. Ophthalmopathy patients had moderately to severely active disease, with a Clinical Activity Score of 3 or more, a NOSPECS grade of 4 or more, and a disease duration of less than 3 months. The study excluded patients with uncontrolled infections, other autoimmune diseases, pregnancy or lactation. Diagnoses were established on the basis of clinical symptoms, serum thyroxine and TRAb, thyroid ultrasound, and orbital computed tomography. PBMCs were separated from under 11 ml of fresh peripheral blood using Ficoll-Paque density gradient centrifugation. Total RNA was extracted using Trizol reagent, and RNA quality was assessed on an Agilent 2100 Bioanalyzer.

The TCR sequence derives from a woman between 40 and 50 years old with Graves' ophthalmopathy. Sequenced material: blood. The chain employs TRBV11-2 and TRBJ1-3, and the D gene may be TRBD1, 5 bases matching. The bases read TGTGCCAGCAGCCCTGGGGGAGCCGTCTCTGGAAACACCATATATTTT. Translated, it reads CASSPGGAVSGNTIYF.